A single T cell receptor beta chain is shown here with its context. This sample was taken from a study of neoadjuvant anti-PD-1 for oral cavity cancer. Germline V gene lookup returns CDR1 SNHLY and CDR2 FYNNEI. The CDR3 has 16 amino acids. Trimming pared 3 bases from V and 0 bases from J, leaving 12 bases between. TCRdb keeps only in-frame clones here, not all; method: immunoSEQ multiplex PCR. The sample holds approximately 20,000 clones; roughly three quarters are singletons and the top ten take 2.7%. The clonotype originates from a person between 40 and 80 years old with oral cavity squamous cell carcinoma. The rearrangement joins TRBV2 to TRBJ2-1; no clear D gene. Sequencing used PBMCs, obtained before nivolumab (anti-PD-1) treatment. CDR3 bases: TGTGCCAGCAGTGATTCGGGCCCGAGCTCCTACAATGAGCAGTTCTTC. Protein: CASSDSGPSSYNEQFF.